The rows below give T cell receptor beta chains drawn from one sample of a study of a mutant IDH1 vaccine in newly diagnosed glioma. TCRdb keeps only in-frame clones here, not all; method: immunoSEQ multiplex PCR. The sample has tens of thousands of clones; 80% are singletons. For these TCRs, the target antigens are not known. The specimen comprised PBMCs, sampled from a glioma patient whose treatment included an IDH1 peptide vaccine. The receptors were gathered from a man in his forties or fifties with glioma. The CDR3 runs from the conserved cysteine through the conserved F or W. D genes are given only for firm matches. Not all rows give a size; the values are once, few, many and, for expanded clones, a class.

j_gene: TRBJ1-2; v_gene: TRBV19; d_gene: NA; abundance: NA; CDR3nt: TGTGCCAGTGAGGACAGCGGAGTAGGCTACACCTTC; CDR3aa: CASEDSGVGYTF
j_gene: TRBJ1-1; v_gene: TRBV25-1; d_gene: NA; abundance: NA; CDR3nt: TGTGCCAGCAGTGAATTGGGACACGGACCCGCCGCTTTCTTT; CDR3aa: CASSELGHGPAAFF
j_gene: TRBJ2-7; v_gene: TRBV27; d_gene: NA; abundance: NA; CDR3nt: TGTGCCAGCAGTTCAGGACTCCTGCCCTACGAGCAGTACTTC; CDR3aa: CASSSGLLPYEQYF
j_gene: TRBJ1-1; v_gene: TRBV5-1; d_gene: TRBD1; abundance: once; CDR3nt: TGCGCCAGCAGCTTAGGGGGCGGAACTGAAGCTTTCTTT; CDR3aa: CASSLGGGTEAFF
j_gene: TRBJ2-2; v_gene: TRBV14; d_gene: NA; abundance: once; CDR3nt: TGTGCCAGCAGCCAAGTAGCTGTCACCGGGGAGCTGTTTTTT; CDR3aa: CASSQVAVTGELFF
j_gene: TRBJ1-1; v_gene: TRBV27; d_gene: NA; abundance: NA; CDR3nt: TGTGCCAGCAGTTTATCTTGGTTTAGGGGGAGGCACACTGAAGCTTTCTTT; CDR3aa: CASSLSWFRGRHTEAFF
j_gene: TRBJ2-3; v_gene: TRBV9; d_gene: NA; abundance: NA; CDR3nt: TGTGCCTCGGGGACGCTACCCGTACCAGATACGCAGTATTTT; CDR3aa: CASGTLPVPDTQYF
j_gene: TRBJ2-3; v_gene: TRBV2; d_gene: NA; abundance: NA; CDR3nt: TGTGCCAGCAGAGAGGGAGAAGCAGATACGCAGTATTTT; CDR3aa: CASREGEADTQYF
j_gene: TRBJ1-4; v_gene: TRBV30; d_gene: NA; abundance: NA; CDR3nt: TGTGCCTATTACCGACCGGGAACTAATGAAAAACTGTTTTTT; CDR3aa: CAYYRPGTNEKLFF
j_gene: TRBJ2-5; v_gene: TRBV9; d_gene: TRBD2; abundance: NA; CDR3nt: TGTGCCAGCAGCACGCAGACTAGCGGGGGGGCTGTCGGGACCCAGTACTTC; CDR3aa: CASSTQTSGGAVGTQYF
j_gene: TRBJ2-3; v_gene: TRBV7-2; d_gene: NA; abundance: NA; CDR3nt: TGTGCCAGCAGCTTGGTCCAGGGGCCAGATACGCAGTATTTT; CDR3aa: CASSLVQGPDTQYF
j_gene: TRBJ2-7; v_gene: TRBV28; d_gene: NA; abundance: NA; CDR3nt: TGTGCCAGCAGTTTAAGTGGGGCCTCCTACGAGCAGTACTTC; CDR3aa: CASSLSGASYEQYF
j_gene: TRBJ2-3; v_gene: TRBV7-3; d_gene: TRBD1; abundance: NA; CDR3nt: TGTGCCAGCAGCCCCTGGGACAGGGGGATATCAGATACGCAGTATTTT; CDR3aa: CASSPWDRGISDTQYF
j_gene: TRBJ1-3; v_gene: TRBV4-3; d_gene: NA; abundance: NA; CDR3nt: TGCGCCAGCAGCCAAGGAGTGGGGCCTGGAAACACCATATATTTT; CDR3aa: CASSQGVGPGNTIYF
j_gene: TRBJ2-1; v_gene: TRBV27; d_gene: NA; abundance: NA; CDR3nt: TGTGCCAGCAGTTCACAACAGGGAACTAGGAATGAGCAGTTCTTC; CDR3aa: CASSSQQGTRNEQFF
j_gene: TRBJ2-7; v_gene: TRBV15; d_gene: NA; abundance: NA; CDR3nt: TGTGCCACCAGCAGAGATCGGGACACCAAGCCCTCCTACGAGCAGTACTTC; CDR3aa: CATSRDRDTKPSYEQYF
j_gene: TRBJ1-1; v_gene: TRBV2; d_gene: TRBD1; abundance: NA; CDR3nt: TGTGCCAGCAGACAGGGGCGCGACACTGAAGCTTTCTTT; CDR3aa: CASRQGRDTEAFF
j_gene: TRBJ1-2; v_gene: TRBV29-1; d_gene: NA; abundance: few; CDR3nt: TGCAGCGTAGACCCTTTGCCGGGCTACACCTTC; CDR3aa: CSVDPLPGYTF
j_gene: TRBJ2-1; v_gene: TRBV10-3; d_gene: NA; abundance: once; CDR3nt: TGTGCCACGCTTCGCGGGTCAACCACCAATGAGCAGTTCTTC; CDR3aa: CATLRGSTTNEQFF
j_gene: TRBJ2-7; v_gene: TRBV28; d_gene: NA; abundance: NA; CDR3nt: TGTGCCAGCCACGACAGTTACGAGCAGTACTTC; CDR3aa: CASHDSYEQYF